This paragraph reports one T cell receptor (beta chain). The sample belongs to a study of CD8 T cells in Susac syndrome. From germline, CDR1 is GTSNPN and CDR2 SVGIG (reference sequence). This CDR3 region has 12 residues. Trimming removed 4 bases at V and 2 bases at J, with 9 bases between. RNA, at about 0.5 to 1 ug, was reverse transcribed with random hexamers. TCRdb called the immunoSEQ multiplex PCR reads again in MiXCR, with one record for every CDR3 protein. The repertoire has 150,000 or so distinct CDR3 sequences, approximately 94% of them found once; the top ten carry just over 0.2%. The sample comprised CD8+ T cells from PBMCs. The chain joins TRBV30 to TRBJ2-7; D ambiguous. The clonotype was recovered from a human donor with multiple sclerosis. CDR3 in amino acids: CAWNAGAYEQYF. The CDR3 DNA follows: TGTGCCTGGAACGCAGGCGCCTACGAGCAGTACTTC.